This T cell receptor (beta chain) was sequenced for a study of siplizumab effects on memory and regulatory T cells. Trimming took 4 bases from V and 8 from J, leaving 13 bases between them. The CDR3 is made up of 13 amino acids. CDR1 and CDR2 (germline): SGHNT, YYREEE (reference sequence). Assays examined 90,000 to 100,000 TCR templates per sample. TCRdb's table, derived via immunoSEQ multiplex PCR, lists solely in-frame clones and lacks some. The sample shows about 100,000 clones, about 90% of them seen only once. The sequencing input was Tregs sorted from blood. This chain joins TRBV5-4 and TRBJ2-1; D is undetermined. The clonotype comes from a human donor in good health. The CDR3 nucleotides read TGTGCCAGCAGCAAGACCGTCGGCGATGAGCAGTTCTTC. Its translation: CASSKTVGDEQFF.